These T cell receptor beta chains were read from a single sample in a study of technical replicates of blood from a few donors. The assay was immunoSEQ multiplex PCR, and TCRdb's table has in-frame clones only and misses some. The sample contains about 94,000 clones, roughly 96% of which appear only once. Input material: T cells isolated from PBMCs. Every receptor here comes from a human donor in good health. The CDR3 runs from the conserved cysteine through the conserved F or W. A D gene is named only where the DNA matches it firmly.

d_gene	v_gene	j_gene	CDR3aa	CDR3nt
.	TRBV18	TRBJ2-1	CASSPYTQAGNEQFF	TGTGCCAGCTCACCATATACGCAGGCGGGCAATGAGCAGTTCTTC
TRBD2	TRBV5-1	TRBJ2-6	CASSLGTSGSGANVLTF	TGCGCCAGCAGCTTAGGGACTAGCGGGTCTGGGGCCAACGTCCTGACTTTC
.	TRBV5-1	TRBJ1-3	CASSFGQQTGNTIYF	TGCGCCAGCAGCTTTGGGCAGCAGACTGGAAACACCATATATTTT
.	TRBV2	TRBJ2-3	CASSSDRFSMTSTDTQYF	TGTGCCAGCAGTTCAGACAGGTTCAGTATGACGAGCACAGATACGCAGTATTTT
.	TRBV4-1	TRBJ1-3	CASSQDLVLPPGNTIYF	TGCGCCAGCAGCCAAGATTTGGTCCTACCCCCTGGAAACACCATATATTTT
.	TRBV11-2	TRBJ2-1	CASSLFRLVRGHNEQFF	TGTGCCAGCAGCCTATTTCGACTAGTCCGAGGCCACAATGAGCAGTTCTTC
TRBD1	TRBV7-6	TRBJ1-3	CASSLVQDRGTGNTIYF	TGTGCCAGCAGCTTAGTCCAGGACAGGGGGACTGGAAACACCATATATTTT
TRBD1	TRBV19	TRBJ1-4	CASSRTGSNEKLFF	TGTGCCAGTAGTCGGACAGGGAGTAATGAAAAACTGTTTTTT
TRBD1	TRBV18	TRBJ2-5	CASSPPSRGPAQYF	TGTGCCAGCTCACCACCGTCCAGGGGGCCGGCCCAGTACTTC
.	TRBV9	TRBJ1-5	CASSVDLRGPQHF	TGTGCCAGCAGCGTAGATCTTCGGGGGCCCCAGCATTTT
.	TRBV5-1	TRBJ1-2	CASRTEPSNGYTF	TGCGCCAGCAGAACAGAACCCTCTAATGGCTACACCTTC
TRBD2	TRBV4-2	TRBJ2-3	CASSQGLAGGTDTQYF	TGTGCCAGCAGCCAGGGACTAGCGGGAGGTACAGATACGCAGTATTTT
TRBD2	TRBV2	TRBJ2-5	CASSQSGVGETQYF	TGTGCCAGCAGTCAGAGCGGGGTCGGCGAGACCCAGTACTTC
.	TRBV6-1	TRBJ1-2	CASSPRDLYGYTF	TGTGCCAGCAGTCCCCGGGATCTCTATGGCTACACCTTC